This T cell receptor beta chain was profiled in a study of T cell responses to AZD1222 COVID-19 vaccine. Study-level points and caveats: Possibly, clonal diversity was underestimated; donors were largely white British and included more females.

The CDR3 is 17 amino acids. About this clone: Its antigen is as yet unknown.

Sequenced by immunoSEQ multiplex PCR; TCRdb stores in-frame clones only, minus some. Found here are 100,000 to 150,000 clones, roughly nine tenths of them singletons; the top ten hold about 4.2%. The sample in question was peripheral blood, obtained on day 0 of AZD1222 vaccination. The TCR comes from an adult in good health. V gene TRBV21-1 combines with J gene TRBJ1-1. TRBV21-1 is marked as a pseudogene. Written as DNA, the CDR3 is TGTGCCAGCAGCAACCCAAACGGGAGGGGAGTCAACACTGAAGCTTTCTTT. This sequence encodes CASSNPNGRGVNTEAFF.